Presented here are 11 T cell receptor beta chains from one specimen sequenced in a study of shared clonotypes between healthy human individuals. Terminally differentiated effector memory CD45RA+ cells were excluded by CCR7 positive selection of CD45RO-negative cells. The method was immunoSEQ multiplex PCR; TCRdb's version includes in-frame clones alone and lacks a portion of them. The sample holds some 2 million clones, roughly 94% seen once. Sequenced input: naive CD8+ T cells sorted from blood. The origin of the receptors is a young man in good health.

The chain links TRBV11-2 to TRBJ2-7; no clear D. This CDR3 spans 14 amino acids. Germline CDR1 SGHAT, CDR2 FQNNGV. V lost 1 base, J lost 3 bases, and 10 bases lay in between. The CDR3 here is CASSLGALSYEQYF. The CDR3 DNA reads TGTGCCAGCAGCTTAGGGGCTTTGAGCTACGAGCAGTACTTC.

The rearrangement joins TRBV6-6 to TRBJ2-1; no clear D. The germline V gene encodes CDR1 MNHNY and CDR2 SVGAGI (reference sequence). The V end was cut by 7 bases, the J end by 2 bases, with 3 bases between. CDR3 length: 11 amino acids. CDR3 in amino acids: CASNTYNEQFF. CDR3 bases: TGTGCCAGCAATACCTACAATGAGCAGTTCTTC.

The rearrangement joins TRBV14 to TRBJ1-6; possible D gene TRBD1, 5 bases. V was clipped by 1 base and J by 8 bases, with 15 bases between them. The CDR3 covers 16 residues. CDR1 SGHDN and CDR2 FVKESK come from the germline V gene. The chain's CDR3 is CASSQVRVRGDSPLHF. Written as DNA, the CDR3 is TGTGCCAGCAGCCAAGTAAGGGTTAGAGGGGATTCACCCCTCCACTTT.

The CDR3 nucleotides read TGTGCCATCCTTGAGCACCCTCAGTACTTC. Amino acids: CAILEHPQYF. This chain joins TRBV7-9 and TRBJ2-7; no clear D. Germline CDR1 SEHNR, CDR2 FQNEAQ (reference sequence). The CDR3 extends over 10 amino acids. The V and J ends lost 10 bases and 10 bases respectively, with 14 bases between them.

The rearrangement joins TRBV5-4 to TRBJ2-5, with 9 bases matching TRBD1. The CDR3 sequence is 16 residues long. CDR1 is SGHNT, CDR2 YYREEE, per germline (reference sequence). The V segment lost 4 bases and the J segment 3 bases; nucleotides outside the gene matches: 10. The CDR3 sequence: CASSVGGQGLEETQYF. CDR3 sequence (DNA): TGTGCCAGCAGCGTGGGGGGACAGGGATTGGAAGAGACCCAGTACTTC.

Details on this clone: The sample has other DNA sequences that encode this CDR3 too. The rearrangement joins TRBV7-9 to TRBJ2-5; D call uncertain. Looked up from germline, CDR1 is SEHNR and CDR2 is FQNEAQ (reference sequence). The ends were cut back, 4 bases at V and 5 bases at J, with 8 bases in the middle. The CDR3 is made up of 12 amino acids. DNA for the CDR3: TGTGCCAGCAGCTCCCTTGGGGAGACCCAGTACTTC. Amino acids: CASSSLGETQYF.

In the case of this clone: Distinct nucleotide sequences in the sample also encode this CDR3. The chain is built from TRBV2 and TRBJ1-2, with no clear D. Germline assignment: CDR1 SNHLY and CDR2 FYNNEI. The CDR3 runs 13 residues. Deletions cut 0 bases from V and 2 bases from J, with 4 bases between. The CDR3 is CASSEAGNYGYTF. Written as DNA, the CDR3 is TGTGCCAGCAGTGAAGCGGGAAACTATGGCTACACCTTC.

A note on this clone: One end of the junction is discordant with germline, which a read error may explain. J is TRBJ2-5 and V is TRBV13, with 9 bases aligning to TRBD1. CDR1 and CDR2 from the germline V gene are PRHDT and FYEKMQ (reference sequence). The CDR3 contains 11 residues. The CDR3 here is CASSSRDRVDF. The CDR3 DNA reads TGTGCCAGCAGCTCTCGGGACAGGGTAGACTTC.

V usage is TRBV4-1 and J usage is TRBJ1-1, with D unresolved. The CDR3 extends over 15 amino acids. Germline CDR1 is MGHRA and CDR2 is YSYEKL. Between the trimmed V and J ends, which lost 1 base and 0 bases, there was a span of 9 bases. CDR3 in DNA: TGCGCCAGCAGCCAAGTACCAGGTATGAACACTGAAGCTTTCTTT. Translating it yields CASSQVPGMNTEAFF.

This rearrangement joins TRBV29-1 to TRBJ2-5; either TRBD1 or TRBD2 may supply D (7 bases each). The CDR3 covers 14 residues. V was shortened by 0 bases and J by 5 bases, with 13 bases between the two germline ends. From germline, CDR1 is SQVTM and CDR2 ANQGSEA. The CDR3 loop is CSVEDRQGGETQYF. CDR3 DNA: TGCAGCGTTGAAGATCGACAGGGAGGGGAGACCCAGTACTTC.

The chain employs TRBV30 and TRBJ2-1; the match to TRBD2 covers 7 bases. With V trimmed by 3 bases and J by 1 base, 12 bases remained unmatched. The CDR3 has 17 amino acids. CDR1 is GTSNPN and CDR2 is SVGIG in the germline V gene (reference sequence). CDR3 nucleotides: TGTGCCTGGAGAGGAGTGGGGAGGGCCCTGTCCTACAATGAGCAGTTCTTC. This codes for CAWRGVGRALSYNEQFF. Full variable domain (outside the CDR3, taken from reference TRBV30 and TRBJ2-1): SQTIHQWPATLVQPVGSPLSLECTVEGTSNPNLYWYRQAAGRGLQLLFYSVGIGQISSEVPQNLSASRPQDRQFILSSKKLLLSDSGFYLCAWRGVGRALSYNEQFFGPGTRLTVL.